This T cell receptor beta chain was documented in a study of blood T cell repertoires in COVID-19. Study context: The origin of the acute and convalescent COVID-19 samples was the United States, Italy and Spain. T cells, B-cell-depleted T cells, or PBMCs provided the cDNA or gDNA that served as material.

Under the authors' procedure: Reference gene primer amplification gave estimated nucleated cell counts. Produced via immunoSEQ multiplex PCR; TCRdb's table is partial and in-frame only. V and J calls and clone size are given by that table; D and trimming were obtained from the DNA. Here the sample spans 230,000 or so clones, more than 65% being singletons. This clone has only a few counts. V lost 4 bases and J lost 1; bases outside the gene matches: 1. Germline V gene lookup returns CDR1 SEHNR and CDR2 FQNEAQ (reference sequence). The CDR3 runs 14 residues. Material: peripheral blood. The chain uses TRBV7-9 and TRBJ2-5; 9 bases map to TRBD1. The clonotype was recovered from a man aged 35-49 years who had recovered from COVID-19. The CDR3, as DNA: TGTGCCAGCAGCTGGGGACAGGGCCAAGAGACCCAGTACTTC. This sequence encodes CASSWGQGQETQYF.